A selection of T cell receptor beta chains follows, all from one sample in a study of T-cell memory formation after mild COVID-19. TCRdb used MiXCR to reprocess the 5' RACE reads, holding one entry per CDR3 protein. The sample gives around 450,000 distinct CDR3 sequences, approximately 24% of which show up once; about 10% is in the top ten. Sequencing was performed on PBMCs or a T cell subset sorted from them (not recorded which). All receptors come from an adult woman who had mild COVID-19 (a few samples of this study predate the infection). Cell type and time point are not known. CDR3s include the opening cysteine and the closing phenylalanine or tryptophan. D genes are given only for firm matches. The size of a clone is reported for some rows only, either as once, few or many, or as a class for expanded clones.

TRBJ2-5 | 12 | NA | many | TRBV7-9 | CASSLVTETQYF | TGTGCCAGCAGCTTAGTCACGGAGACCCAGTACTTC
TRBJ2-2 | 14 | TRBD1 | few | TRBV15 | CATTTGGNTGELFF | TGTGCCACTACAACAGGGGGAAACACCGGGGAGCTGTTTTTT
TRBJ2-1 | 11 | NA | NA | TRBV20-1 | CSAALGGTQFF | TGCAGTGCTGCCCTAGGTGGCACCCAGTTCTTC
TRBJ1-2 | 18 | TRBD1 | NA | TRBV2 | CASSEALQGGGTNYGYTF | TGTGCCAGCAGTGAAGCGCTTCAGGGGGGTGGGACTAACTATGGCTACACCTTC
TRBJ2-7 | 17 | NA | few | TRBV20-1 | CSARGDAGTLSVGEQYF | TGCAGTGCTAGAGGGGATGCGGGGACTCTTTCGGTGGGCGAGCAGTACTTC
TRBJ2-7 | 14 | NA | NA | TRBV23-1 | CASTPSPLTYEQYF | TGCGCCAGCACCCCGAGTCCCCTCACCTACGAGCAGTACTTC
TRBJ1-2 | 16 | TRBD1 | NA | TRBV27 | CASSFVTGQGVGGYTF | TGTGCCAGCAGTTTCGTCACGGGACAGGGGGTTGGAGGCTACACCTTC
TRBJ2-5 | 13 | TRBD1 | NA | TRBV29-1 | CSVRDRVGETQYF | TGCAGCGTCCGGGACAGGGTGGGAGAGACCCAGTACTTC
TRBJ2-7 | 16 | TRBD2 | few | TRBV7-9 | CASSLAVVAGNYEQYF | TGTGCCAGCAGCTTAGCAGTGGTAGCGGGTAACTACGAGCAGTACTTC
TRBJ2-5 | 16 | NA | few | TRBV12-3/TRBV12-4 | CASSLTGTRGGETQYF | TGTGCCAGCAGTTTAACCGGAACTAGGGGTGGGGAGACCCAGTACTTC
TRBJ2-1 | 13 | TRBD1 | many | TRBV7-9 | CASSPGGYNEQFF | TGTGCCAGCAGCCCAGGGGGCTACAATGAGCAGTTCTTC
TRBJ2-7 | 14 | NA | few | TRBV5-1 | CASFPGTSTYEQYF | TGCGCCAGCTTCCCCGGGACATCAACCTACGAGCAGTACTTC
TRBJ2-5 | 15 | NA | NA | TRBV6-6 | CASSYQEGPGETQYF | TGTGCCAGCAGTTACCAGGAGGGCCCCGGGGAGACCCAGTACTTC
TRBJ2-5 | 17 | TRBD2 | few | TRBV20-1 | CSAPGTSGRRRQETQYF | TGCAGTGCCCCCGGGACTAGCGGGAGACGACGGCAAGAGACCCAGTACTTC
TRBJ1-2 | 15 | NA | NA | TRBV7-9 | CASSFGGARVDGYTF | TGTGCCAGCAGCTTCGGGGGCGCCAGGGTCGACGGCTACACCTTC
TRBJ2-7 | 16 | TRBD1 | NA | TRBV4-1 | CASSQDRGRGSYEQYF | TGCGCCAGCAGCCAAGACAGGGGGCGCGGGTCCTACGAGCAGTACTTC
TRBJ2-5 | 15 | NA | NA | TRBV5-1 | CASRDWGRSVETQYF | TGCGCCAGCAGGGATTGGGGACGGAGTGTAGAGACCCAGTACTTC
TRBJ2-3 | 16 | TRBD1 | NA | TRBV7-8 | CASSSQRGPRTDTQYF | TGTGCCAGCAGCTCCCAGAGGGGGCCCCGCACAGATACGCAGTATTTT
TRBJ2-5 | 14 | NA | NA | TRBV3-1 | CASSQVRSAETQYF | TGTGCCAGCAGCCAAGTAAGGTCTGCGGAGACCCAGTACTTC
TRBJ1-2 | 15 | NA | few | TRBV2 | CASSELGVTNYGYTF | TGTGCCAGCAGTGAGTTGGGGGTAACCAACTATGGCTACACCTTC
TRBJ1-1 | 15 | TRBD1 | NA | TRBV7-2 | CASSAAGGRNTEAFF | TGTGCCAGCAGCGCAGCAGGGGGCAGGAACACTGAAGCTTTCTTT
TRBJ1-2 | 16 | NA | few | TRBV4-3 | CASSQAYRAPGYGYTF | TGCGCCAGCAGCCAAGCCTACAGGGCTCCTGGCTATGGCTACACCTTC